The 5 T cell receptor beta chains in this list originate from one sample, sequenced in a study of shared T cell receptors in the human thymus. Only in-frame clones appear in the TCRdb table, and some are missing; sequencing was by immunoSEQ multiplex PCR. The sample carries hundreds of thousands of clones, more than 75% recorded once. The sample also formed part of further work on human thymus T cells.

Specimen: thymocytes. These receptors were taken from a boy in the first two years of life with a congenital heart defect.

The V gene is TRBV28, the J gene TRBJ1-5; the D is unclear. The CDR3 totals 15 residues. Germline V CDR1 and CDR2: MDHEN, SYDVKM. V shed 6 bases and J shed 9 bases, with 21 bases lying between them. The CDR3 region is CASRPTDPGMRPQHF. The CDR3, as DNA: TGTGCCAGCAGACCAACCGACCCCGGGATGCGGCCCCAGCATTTT.

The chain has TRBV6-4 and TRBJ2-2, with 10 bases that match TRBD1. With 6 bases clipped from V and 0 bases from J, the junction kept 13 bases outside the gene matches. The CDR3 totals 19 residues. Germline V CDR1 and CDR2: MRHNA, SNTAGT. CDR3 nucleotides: TGTGCCAGCAGAAACGGTGGACAGGGGGAGGCCACGAACACCGGGGAGCTGTTTTTT. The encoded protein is CASRNGGQGEATNTGELFF.

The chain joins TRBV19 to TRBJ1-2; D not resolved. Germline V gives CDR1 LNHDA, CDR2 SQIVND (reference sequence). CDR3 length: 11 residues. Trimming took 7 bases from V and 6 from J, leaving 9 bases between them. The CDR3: CASMTEDGYTF. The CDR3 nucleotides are TGTGCCAGTATGACTGAGGATGGCTACACCTTC.

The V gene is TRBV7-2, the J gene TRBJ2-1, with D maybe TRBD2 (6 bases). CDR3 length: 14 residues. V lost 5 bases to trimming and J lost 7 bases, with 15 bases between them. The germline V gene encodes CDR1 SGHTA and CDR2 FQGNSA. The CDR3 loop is CASSPVGRRNEQFF. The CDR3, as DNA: TGTGCCAGCAGCCCAGTGGGGAGGCGGAATGAGCAGTTCTTC. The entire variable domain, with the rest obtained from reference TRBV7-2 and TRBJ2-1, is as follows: GAGVSQSPSNKVTEKGKDVELRCDPISGHTALYWYRQSLGQGLEFLIYFQGNSAPDKSGLPSDRFSAERTGGSVSTLTIQRTQQEDSAVYLCASSPVGRRNEQFFGPGTRLTVL.

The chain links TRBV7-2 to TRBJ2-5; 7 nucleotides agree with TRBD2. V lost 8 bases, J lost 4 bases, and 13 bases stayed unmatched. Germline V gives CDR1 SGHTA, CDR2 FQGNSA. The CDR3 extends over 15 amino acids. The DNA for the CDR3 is TGTGCCAGCTCCCTCCCGGGGGGATCGGCAGAGACCCAGTACTTC. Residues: CASSLPGGSAETQYF.